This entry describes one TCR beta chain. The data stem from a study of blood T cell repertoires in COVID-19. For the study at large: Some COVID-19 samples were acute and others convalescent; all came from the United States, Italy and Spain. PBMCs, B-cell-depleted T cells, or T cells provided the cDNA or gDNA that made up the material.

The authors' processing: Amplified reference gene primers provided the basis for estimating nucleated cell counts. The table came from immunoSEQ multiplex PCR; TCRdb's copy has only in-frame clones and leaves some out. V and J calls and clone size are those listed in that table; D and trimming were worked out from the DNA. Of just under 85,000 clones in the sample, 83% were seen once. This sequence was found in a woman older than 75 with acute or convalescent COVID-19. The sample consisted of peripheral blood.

As DNA, the CDR3 is TGTGCCAGCAGCCCGGGACAGGGGATTGAAAAACTGTTTTTT. This encodes CASSPGQGIEKLFF. This chain connects TRBV7-9 to TRBJ1-4, with 10 bases lining up with TRBD1. V trimming: 5 bases; J trimming: 7 bases; junction bases outside the gene matches: 4. Germline lookup yields CDR1 SEHNR and CDR2 FQNEAQ (reference sequence). The CDR3 covers 14 residues.